This note documents a single T cell receptor (beta chain) sequence. Antigen unknown. The data derive from a study of cytomegalovirus exposure and HLA in healthy donors. Overall study: Unique TCRs numbering around 80 million, obtained from HLA-typed donors, made up an early data release.

The study, taken as a whole, reports: Accurate predictions that matched the HLA-A and HLA-B alleles of most subjects were reportedly made from TCR beta sequences.

CDR1 is SGHTA, CDR2 FQGTGA, per germline. This CDR3 is built from 15 residues. V gave up 5 bases and J gave up 3 bases; unmatched junction bases: 5. Use of 60 Vbeta and 13 Jbeta primers characterized the PCR. The table came from immunoSEQ multiplex PCR; TCRdb's copy has only in-frame clones and leaves some out. Of about 220,000 clones in the sample, roughly 70% were seen once. The chain uses TRBV7-3 and TRBJ2-2, with TRBD2 matching 8 bases. The sample consisted of PBMCs. The TCR comes from a woman in her thirties in good health and CMV-seronegative. For the CDR3, the DNA is TGTGCCAGCAGCCCACTAGCGGATCACACCGGGGAGCTGTTTTTT. It translates to CASSPLADHTGELFF.